This T cell receptor (beta chain) was sequenced during a study of blood T cell repertoires in COVID-19 (dated by TCRdb to the early 2020s). Context from the whole study: Collaborator samples came from the United States, Italy and Spain and covered acute and convalescent phases of COVID-19. The material from the prospective study consisted of cDNA or gDNA derived from T cells, B-cell-depleted T cells, or PBMCs. Subjects who had been exposed to COVID-19, were actively infected with it, or had recovered from it provided the deeply sampled blood TCRbeta repertoires that made up the dataset. A freely available public database, intended as a resource for researchers studying the immune response to SARS-CoV-2, is where the repertoires were released. Samples were obtained from the ongoing ImmuneRACE study (first 160 participants) and from about 1,300 subjects provided by 6 global collaborators. Sample metadata almost always included a de-identified subject ID, COVID-19 status, age in years and sex. Where available, HLA class I and class II types were taken from metadata supplied by the sample provider and were not determined by assay-based typing. Overall study results and their limits: The quantity of clinical and demographic metadata differed by source and by participant and was supplied without curation.

This clone was picked up one time. There is no known antigen for this receptor. It has no much larger one-base neighbor in the sample; base qualities were not kept. A second Seattle source provided samples from volunteer blood donors who had recovered from COVID-19. The collaborating institutions used their own protocols to collect whole blood in K2EDTA tubes. Collaborator samples were shipped for TCRbeta analysis as frozen whole blood, isolated PBMCs, or DNA extracted from either sample type. The CDR3 spans 13 residues, from the cysteine through the phenylalanine. Only CDR3 DNA is held: 39 bases, read in frame from base 1. Cut back by 5 bases and 3 bases, the V and J ends lie 9 bases apart. The germline V gene (reference sequence) yields SSHAT for CDR1 and FNYEAQ for CDR2. TCRbeta CDR3 regions were amplified from genomic DNA using the immunoSEQ Assay, a bias-controlled multiplex PCR. The authors' analysis ran thus. The number of nucleated cells in each sample was estimated by amplification of reference gene primers within the assay. To quantify the absolute abundance of each unique TCRbeta CDR3 rearrangement, sequence reads were collapsed and filtered. For each sample, productive Simpson clonality was calculated by taking the square root of Simpson's diversity index across productive rearrangements. As stored in TCRdb, this immuneACCESS dataset retains in-frame rearrangements with V and J assigned. A fraction of the clones does not appear; measured against another copy, unresolved V genes explain less than half of the discrepancy, and the remainder lacks a known reason. V and J calls and clone size follow that table, whereas D and trimming were derived from the DNA. This sample lists 200,000 to 250,000 clones; approximately 87% were detected once. The ten largest clones capture roughly 6.2% of the sample.

This receptor was identified in a man in his fifties or sixties who had recovered from COVID-19. Sequenced sample: peripheral blood. This sequence uses TRBV7-7 and TRBJ2-3, with the D gene not confidently named. The CDR3 region reads CASSAPGTDTQYF. The nucleotide sequence reads TGTGCCAGCAGCGCCCCAGGAACAGATACGCAGTATTTT.